These 12 T cell receptor beta chains originate from one sample sequenced in a study of blood T cell repertoires in COVID-19. The assay was immunoSEQ multiplex PCR, and TCRdb's table has in-frame clones only and misses some. In the table there are some 170,000 clones, about 92% of which are singletons. Material: peripheral blood. These receptors all come from a woman aged 60-75 years with COVID-19, enrolled during active disease.

The J gene is TRBJ1-3, the V gene TRBV10-3, with D possibly TRBD1 on 5 matching bases. The CDR3 consists of 18 residues. Germline assignment: CDR1 ENHRY and CDR2 SYGVKD. V was shortened by 3 bases and J by 2 bases, with 20 bases between the two germline ends. The CDR3 reads CAISDRGAGEGTGNTIYF. The DNA of the CDR3 is TGTGCCATCAGTGACCGCGGAGCGGGGGAGGGAACTGGAAACACCATATATTTT.

The V call is TRBV19, the J call TRBJ2-2, with D uncertain. Germline V gene lookup returns CDR1 LNHDA and CDR2 SQIVND (reference sequence). Deletions cut 5 bases from V and 2 bases from J, with 3 bases between. This CDR3 has 12 residues. CDR3 DNA sequence: TGTGCCAGTAGTCAAAACACCGGGGAGCTGTTTTTT. Translation: CASSQNTGELFF. Variable domain in full (rest from reference TRBV19 and TRBJ2-2): DGGITQSPKYLFRKEGQNVTLSCEQNLNHDAMYWYRQDPGQGLRLIYYSQIVNDFQKGDIAEGYSVSREKKESFPLTVTSAQKNPTAFYLCASSQNTGELFFGEGSRLTVL.

This clone was detected once. The chain combines TRBV12-3 or TRBV12-4 with TRBJ1-2; D is possibly TRBD1 (5 bases). The V end lost 6 bases, the J end lost 4 bases, and 12 bases lay between the germline ends. The CDR3 is 13 residues long. CDR3 coding DNA: TGTGCCAGCAGGGGGCTTTCTTCCTATGGCTACACCTTC. Translation: CASRGLSSYGYTF.

The V gene is TRBV10-3, the J gene TRBJ2-3; D not certain. CDR1 and CDR2 from the germline V gene are ENHRY and SYGVKD. The V end lost 3 bases, the J end lost 0 bases, and 7 bases lay between the germline ends. The CDR3 is 14 residues long. CDR3 coding DNA: TGTGCCATCAGTGAACGGGTGAGCACAGATACGCAGTATTTT. The encoded protein is CAISERVSTDTQYF.

This rearrangement joins TRBV27 to TRBJ1-5; D is possibly TRBD1 (5 bases). V gave up 6 bases and J gave up 2 bases, with 14 bases separating them. The CDR3 covers 15 residues. Per germline, CDR1 MNHEY and CDR2 SMNVEV (reference sequence). CDR3 sequence: CASRAGSTGNQPQHF. CDR3 coding DNA: TGTGCCAGCAGAGCAGGGTCCACGGGCAATCAGCCCCAGCATTTT.

The chain is built from TRBV2 and TRBJ1-5; D gene ambiguous. The CDR3 sequence is 14 residues long. Germline V CDR1 and CDR2: SNHLY, FYNNEI. V was trimmed by 2 bases and J by 4 bases, leaving 9 bases between them. CDR3 sequence: CASSELEINQPQHF. The CDR3 coding sequence is TGTGCCAGCAGTGAACTGGAGATTAATCAGCCCCAGCATTTT. Full variable domain (rest looked up from reference TRBV2 and TRBJ1-5): EPEVTQTPSHQVTQMGQEVILRCVPISNHLYFYWYRQILGQKVEFLVSFYNNEISEKSEIFDDQFSVERPDGSNFTLKIRSTKLEDSAMYFCASSELEINQPQHFGDGTRLSIL.

This chain uses TRBV7-9 with TRBJ2-7, with 10 bases aligning to TRBD1. V gave up 6 bases and J gave up 4 bases; unmatched junction bases: 12. The CDR3 totals 16 residues. Per germline, CDR1 SEHNR and CDR2 FQNEAQ (reference sequence). DNA for the CDR3: TGTGCCAGCAGTCGAACCTCCGGGACAGGGGTTTACGAGCAGTACTTC. It is translated as CASSRTSGTGVYEQYF.

The chain employs TRBV11-2 and TRBJ2-7, with D tentatively TRBD1 (5 bases). CDR3 length equals 15 residues. V dropped 0 bases and J dropped 3 bases, with 12 bases sitting between them. The V gene's germline CDR1 is SGHAT and CDR2 FQNNGV. DNA of the CDR3: TGTGCCAGCAGCTTAGAGGGGCGGAACGTCTACGAGCAGTACTTC. This gives the protein CASSLEGRNVYEQYF.

This clone has a handful of counts. Here the CDR3 reads CSVAGYYGYTF. In DNA, the CDR3 is TGCAGCGTTGCAGGGTACTATGGCTACACCTTC. The chain recombines TRBV29-1 with TRBJ1-2; perhaps TRBD1 as D (5 bases). Germline-derived CDR1 and CDR2 are SQVTM and ANQGSEA. This CDR3 has 11 amino acids. Trimming stripped 4 bases from V and 3 bases from J, with 6 bases between.

The CDR3 region is CASSQGHRVFGANVLTF. The CDR3 DNA reads as TGTGCCAGCAGCCAAGGGCACAGGGTCTTTGGGGCCAACGTCCTGACTTTC. V is TRBV3-1 (or the pseudogene TRBV3-2) and J is TRBJ2-6, with a tentative D call TRBD1 (6 bases). Trimming took off 1 base at V and 3 bases at J, with 13 bases between the two ends. There are 17 residues in the CDR3. Germline CDR1 and CDR2: LGHDT and YNNKEL (reference sequence).

J is TRBJ2-5 and V is TRBV19; 8 bases fit TRBD2. In germline, CDR1 is LNHDA, CDR2 SQIVND (reference sequence). This CDR3 has 15 amino acids. V dropped 5 bases and J dropped 4; count of bases not matched to a gene: 9. The CDR3 coding sequence is TGTGCCAGTAGTCCGCCGGGACTAGAGGGAGAGACCCAGTACTTC. Amino acids: CASSPPGLEGETQYF.

This chain links TRBV7-9 with TRBJ2-7; a weak D match, TRBD1 (5 bases). Germline CDR1 and CDR2: SEHNR and FQNEAQ (reference sequence). The CDR3 has 13 residues. The germline V and J ends were trimmed by 3 bases and 6 bases, with 12 bases remaining between them. CDR3 residues: CASSFQGSGEQYF. DNA for the CDR3: TGTGCCAGCAGCTTTCAGGGATCCGGCGAGCAGTACTTC. The complete variable domain, with remaining parts taken from reference TRBV7-9 and TRBJ2-7, reads DTGVSQNPRHKITKRGQNVTFRCDPISEHNRLYWYRQTLGQGPEFLTYFQNEAQLEKSRLLSDRFSAERPKGSFSTLEIQRTEQGDSAMYLCASSFQGSGEQYFGPGTRLTVT.